A selection of T cell receptor beta chains follows, all from one sample in a study of early stage breast cancer tumors. Here immunoSEQ multiplex PCR was the method, and the copy in TCRdb shows in-frame clones only, minus some. There are some 58,000 clones in the sample; about 83% occur only once, and roughly 3.5% lies in the top ten. Sequencing was carried out using blood. These receptors were collected from a person in their twenties or thirties with breast cancer. Both conserved end residues are part of each CDR3.

j_gene: TRBJ2-1
v_gene: TRBV7-9
CDR3aa: CASSSPSGRTYNEQFF

j_gene: TRBJ2-1
v_gene: TRBV7-6
CDR3aa: CASSLVLRDEQFF

j_gene: TRBJ2-3
v_gene: TRBV7-6
CDR3aa: CASTPGVVAGVKGNTDTQYF

j_gene: TRBJ2-1
v_gene: TRBV7-9
CDR3aa: CASSRAERESRNEQFF

j_gene: NA
v_gene: TRBV7-9
CDR3aa: CASSLSGAAVSYEQYF

j_gene: TRBJ2-7
v_gene: TRBV30
CDR3aa: CAWSVSHLAGSYEQYF

j_gene: TRBJ2-3
v_gene: TRBV5-1
CDR3aa: CASSLVGGSTDTQYF

j_gene: TRBJ2-1
v_gene: TRBV5-6
CDR3aa: CASSWGGLAGIYNEQFF

j_gene: TRBJ1-1
v_gene: TRBV11-3
CDR3aa: CASSLSRGSTEAFF

j_gene: TRBJ2-5
v_gene: TRBV7-3
CDR3aa: CASSPLGGLAFETQYF

j_gene: TRBJ2-7
v_gene: TRBV6-1
CDR3aa: CASTRNRVNYEQYF

j_gene: TRBJ2-2
v_gene: TRBV4-3
CDR3aa: CASSQRLENTGELFF

j_gene: TRBJ1-2
v_gene: TRBV29-1
CDR3aa: CSVPRGDAYAYGYTF

j_gene: TRBJ1-5
v_gene: TRBV5-4
CDR3aa: CASSWGPGTGVDQPQHF

j_gene: TRBJ1-1
v_gene: TRBV5-4
CDR3aa: CASSLDAWHTEAFF

j_gene: TRBJ2-7
v_gene: TRBV18
CDR3aa: CASSPNRDTSYEQYF

j_gene: TRBJ2-7
v_gene: TRBV10-3
CDR3aa: CAITGQGNEQYF

j_gene: TRBJ1-1
v_gene: TRBV27
CDR3aa: CASSSPFRDRRSEAFF

j_gene: TRBJ2-1
v_gene: TRBV20-1
CDR3aa: CSAPLANEQFF

j_gene: TRBJ2-7
v_gene: TRBV7-9
CDR3aa: CASSLSRSRATYEQYF

j_gene: TRBJ2-5
v_gene: TRBV10-3
CDR3aa: CAITDPGTDRTQYF

j_gene: TRBJ2-7
v_gene: TRBV11-2
CDR3aa: CASSSSGFYEQYF

j_gene: TRBJ1-2
v_gene: TRBV7-3
CDR3aa: CASSSGVWGSDGYTF

j_gene: TRBJ1-1
v_gene: TRBV19
CDR3aa: CASSTGAAGNTEAFF

j_gene: TRBJ2-7
v_gene: TRBV2
CDR3aa: CASSREGTGDYEQYF

j_gene: TRBJ1-2
v_gene: TRBV7-9
CDR3aa: CASSLNNGYTF

j_gene: TRBJ1-5
v_gene: TRBV30
CDR3aa: CAWSVGQLNQPQHF

j_gene: TRBJ2-3
v_gene: TRBV9
CDR3aa: CASSALAGGPADTQYF

j_gene: TRBJ2-3
v_gene: TRBV6-1
CDR3aa: CASSSALAFTDTQYF

j_gene: TRBJ2-1
v_gene: TRBV5-1
CDR3aa: CASSWSGENNEQFF

j_gene: TRBJ2-2
v_gene: TRBV30
CDR3aa: CAWRGGLAGAGELFF

j_gene: TRBJ1-1
v_gene: TRBV11-3
CDR3aa: CASSRQGDTEAFF

j_gene: TRBJ2-1
v_gene: TRBV6-5
CDR3aa: CASSYGNNEQFF

j_gene: TRBJ1-1
v_gene: TRBV19
CDR3aa: CASSQPRYTEAFF

j_gene: TRBJ2-7
v_gene: TRBV30
CDR3aa: CAWRSFRLAGGYEQYF

j_gene: TRBJ2-7
v_gene: TRBV30
CDR3aa: CALGRVSYEQYF

j_gene: TRBJ1-1
v_gene: TRBV25-1
CDR3aa: CASSELGGQYTEAFF

j_gene: TRBJ2-7
v_gene: TRBV4-2
CDR3aa: CASSQDTGLSRASYEQYF

j_gene: TRBJ2-7
v_gene: TRBV19
CDR3aa: CASSIGPSDSYEQYF

j_gene: TRBJ2-7
v_gene: TRBV7-2
CDR3aa: CASSPRGGLAEPQYF

j_gene: TRBJ1-1
v_gene: TRBV9
CDR3aa: CASSPGKDFRTEAFF

j_gene: TRBJ2-3
v_gene: TRBV27
CDR3aa: CASSLSASGMYTSTDTQYF

j_gene: TRBJ1-2
v_gene: TRBV2
CDR3aa: CASSEGTNYGYTF

j_gene: TRBJ2-5
v_gene: TRBV4-1
CDR3aa: CASSQDGAGETQYF

j_gene: TRBJ2-3
v_gene: TRBV6-4
CDR3aa: CASSPTSGRAQGTDTQYF

j_gene: TRBJ2-7
v_gene: TRBV6-5
CDR3aa: CASSYSMARAYEQYF

j_gene: TRBJ2-7
v_gene: TRBV6-1
CDR3aa: CASSTRDSLTYEQYF

j_gene: TRBJ2-1
v_gene: TRBV19
CDR3aa: CASSIVSGTSGRSDEQFF

j_gene: TRBJ1-2
v_gene: TRBV7-9
CDR3aa: CASSYRKVGRTDYGYTF

j_gene: TRBJ1-2
v_gene: TRBV5-1
CDR3aa: CASTSNPGLRDYGYTF